The TCR beta chain described here comes from a study of T cells in Graves' hyperthyroidism and ophthalmopathy (dated by TCRdb to between 2019 and 2020). Some background on the complete study: Peripheral blood samples were taken at the time of initial diagnosis, prior to any treatment. To identify TCR V-J signatures that set the groups apart, the researchers used a discovery cohort of roughly 100 patients, made up of 40 to 45 with Graves' ophthalmopathy and about 59 with stable Graves' hyperthyroidism. Prospective prediction of ophthalmopathy was tested in an independent validation cohort consisting of 18 hyperthyroidism patients and about 17 patients who later progressed to ophthalmopathy. The approximately 97 discovery patients were randomly divided into training and test sets at a 7:3 ratio. Thyroid tissue and blood T-cell repertoires from about six Graves' hyperthyroidism patients were also compared in the study. After sampling, hyperthyroidism patients received methimazole starting at 30 mg daily, and ophthalmopathy patients received high-dose intravenous methylprednisolone. The paper reports TCR Vbeta CDR3 sequencing of 135 peripheral blood samples: 40 or so ophthalmopathy, around 80 hyperthyroidism and around 17 progressor patients.

Results and caveats for the whole study, not just this receptor: During validation, the model predicted progression to ophthalmopathy a median of approximately 6 months ahead of onset, with approximately 71% sensitivity and around 72% specificity. Most expanded thyroid clonotypes (frequency above 0.001) were also detected in blood, a finding suggesting that blood repertoires may reflect thyroid immune responses. In cross-validation, a model built on a 13 V-J signature told ophthalmopathy apart from stable hyperthyroidism with 85% to 90% sensitivity and roughly 83% specificity, and in testing the same model reached 80%/75%. Sample size was not statistically predetermined, and blinding of investigators to group allocation was not performed.

The TCR beta CDR3 regions were amplified from the RNA transcripts. The TCR CDR3 was subjected to a first round of RT-PCR using the HTBI primer set and the Qiagen OneStep RT-PCR kit. The libraries were constructed in a second round of multiplex PCR and then size-selected and purified. The libraries were sequenced on an Illumina HiSeq2000 using paired-end 100 bp reads. For the original study's pipeline: SOAPnuke was used to process the raw data, with reads discarded if the reads contained adapters or uncalled bases, had a mean Phred below 15, or lacked an exact constant-primer or identifier match. COPE v1.2.5 was used to merge the high-quality paired reads, and each unique nucleotide sequence was defined as a clonotype. MiTCR v1.1 was used to align clonotypes to the IMGT TRBV, TRBD and TRBJ reference segments. Analysis was restricted to V-J combinations with a frequency above 0.0001, which covered about 99% of repertoires. A TCS score was defined as the ratio of F50 (clonal expansion) to E x V (chaos), with BLOSUM62-based TCRdist applied between CDR3 peptides within each V-J. Welch's t-statistics and random forest reduced roughly 530 V-J features to 10 to 15, which were used in a naive Bayes classifier (R e1071). The Morisita-Horn index was used to measure how similar the thyroid and blood repertoires were. TCRdb's own reprocessing of the public reads used fastp at Q25 and MiXCR and kept productive beta chains. Rows are combined by CDR3 protein, so each entry shows the most common genes and DNA. The V and J calls, along with clone size, are taken from TCRdb and not from the paper's own processing. The sample data list fewer than 750,000 distinct CDR3 sequences, and 14% to 15% of these were observed just once. The ten largest account for 4.3% of the sample.

Ophthalmopathy patients had moderately to severely active disease, Clinical Activity Score of at least 3, NOSPECS grade of at least 4, and duration under 3 months. Exclusion was applied to patients with uncontrolled infections, other autoimmune diseases, pregnancy or lactation. Diagnoses relied on clinical symptoms, serum thyroxine and TRAb, thyroid ultrasound and orbital computed tomography. PBMCs were separated from around 9.1 ml of fresh peripheral blood using Ficoll-Paque density gradient centrifugation. Trizol reagent was used to extract total RNA, and RNA quality was then checked on an Agilent 2100 Bioanalyzer. The sample holds many counts of this clonotype. Its antigen remains unidentified. Per-base qualities were not stored, and no clone one base away is much larger. The germline V gene gives CDR1 as SNHLY and CDR2 as FYNNEI. The CDR3 holds 15 amino acids from the cysteine to the phenylalanine. The sequence is cut down to CDR3 DNA, 45 bases in frame from base 1. V is cut back by 6 bases and J by 5 bases, with 7 bases in the junction unmatched.

The sequenced material came from blood. The rearranged segments are TRBV2 and TRBJ1-5; the junction holds 10 bases that match TRBD1. This TCR was sampled from a middle-aged woman with Graves' ophthalmopathy. The CDR3 region reads CASSPRTGGDQPQHF. The nucleotide sequence is TGTGCCAGCAGCCCTAGGACAGGGGGAGATCAGCCCCAGCATTTT.